The present entry profiles one TCR beta chain with its context. This receptor's antigen is unknown. The record has no base qualities; no much larger clone is one base away. CDR1 and CDR2, looked up from the germline V gene, are SGHVS and FNYEAQ. Including the terminal cysteine and phenylalanine, the CDR3 comprises 14 residues. The sequence is cut down to CDR3 DNA, 42 bases in frame from base 1. Compared with germline, V lacks 5 bases and J lacks 4 bases; bases without a gene match: 5. This record comes from a study of shared clonotypes between healthy human individuals (dated by TCRdb to 2020 to 2022). About the investigation overall: Two women and a few men aged 18 to 49 years were included in the cohort. For each donor, CD4 naive and CD4 memory were each given three plates, CD8 naive was given two plates, and CD8 memory was given one plate. The study deeply sequenced blood TCR repertoires of 5 or 6 healthy adults to estimate repertoire size and the extent of clonotype sharing between individuals. Libraries were prepared and TCR repertoires were sequenced by different laboratories using diverse techniques, in order to increase sequencing depth and limit assay-specific biases. Each donor's leukapheresis produced roughly between roughly 0.85 and 10 billion PBMCs.

Points the paper makes about the study in general: Across a handful of donors, roughly 5% of naive CD4, 3% to 4% of naive CD8, 2% to 2.5% of memory CD4, and approximately 0.42% of memory CD8 clonotypes were shared. Compared with non-shared clonotypes, clonotypes shared by all four sorted-subset donors had higher generation probabilities. Sampling was limited to blood, and TCR repertoires in tissue likely differ from TCR repertoires in blood. Pairwise subsampling led to the expectation that sequencing depth would affect the degree of clonotype sharing among donors. Incomplete sequencing was indicated by rarefaction of sorted-subset datasets, despite the large sequencing depth. Estimated clonotype richness was generally larger for naive than for memory subsets. The small number of donors limited the genetic and exposure-history diversity represented.

TCR CDR3 regions were amplified from genomic DNA by multiplex PCR using the deep immunoSEQ assay. Extracted genomic DNA from each cell subset was spread evenly across all wells of several immunoSEQ 96-well plates, with each plate serving as a replicate. Each replicate PCR for sorted subsets received around 200 ng genomic DNA, equal to tens of thousands of T cell genomes. Purified libraries were measured with a Qubit 3.0 fluorometer, size-checked on a Bioanalyzer 2100, and measured again with the KAPA Library Quantification kit. A separate single-read 150-cycle Illumina NextSeq 550 flow cell was used to sequence each immunoSEQ 96-well plate. Processing in the source paper ran as follows. Because the immunoSEQ output held only junctional sequences and lacked quality scores, the filtering could not match the filtering applied to full-length reads. Sequences were annotated with PyIR, a Python wrapper for IgBLAST v1.9, and V/J genes and CDR3 were assigned using IMGT germline references. Reads were filtered out if the reads had weak V/J assignments (E-value above 1e-6), no CDR3, stop codons, out-of-frame junctions, or ambiguous translated residues. V3J clonotypes were defined as sequences sharing the same inferred V gene, J gene, and CDR3 amino acid sequence. Percentage overlap between repertoires was calculated by dividing the number of shared unique clonotypes by the size of the smaller repertoire. RTK rarefaction, the Chao1 estimator, and Recon v2.1 estimates of unobserved clonotypes were used to assess repertoire richness. Generation probabilities were computed with OLGA for all TCRbeta clonotypes obtained by the gDNA method from a handful of donors. TCRdb stores this immuneACCESS table with in-frame sequences only. Part of the clones is absent; in the studies checked, under half of the shortfall reflects unresolved V genes, and no reason is known for the rest. Clone size and the V and J calls come from that table; the DNA yielded D and trimming. The sample table holds approximately 1.5 million clones, of which 98% to 99% were seen once. Around 0.33% of the sample comes from the top ten.

Healthy HIV-negative adults with no recently reported acute infections or vaccinations were included as donors. Every donor was a Caucasian adult residing in Nashville, Tennessee, USA. CD4+ T cells were enriched by magnetic negative selection; naive cells were then positively selected on CD45RA, and the negative fraction formed the memory subset. Blood was obtained by leukapheresis, after which PBMCs were separated by Ficoll-Histopaque density gradient centrifugation and cryopreserved in liquid nitrogen vapor phase. Analytical flow cytometry was used to check the purity and quantity of every magnetically sorted T cell population. Genomic DNA was isolated from every sorted fraction and measured by UV absorbance on a Nanodrop 2000c.

The TCR was taken from a man aged 25 to 40 in good health. The sample was naive CD4+ T cells sorted from blood. Reading the label with the study, this specimen's cell subset or site is: CD45RA+ positively selected. The sequence is built from TRBV7-6 and TRBJ1-5, with TRBD1 matching 7 junction bases. Here is the DNA: TGTGCCAGCAGCATGGGACAGCTTAATCAGCCCCAGCATTTT. Its coded protein is CASSMGQLNQPQHF.